This TCR beta chain was captured in a study of graft-versus-host responses after intestinal transplantation. Background on the study: All recipients were given anti-thymocyte globulin induction, and tacrolimus and steroids were then administered for roughly 3 years. Overall study results and limits: Allografts of patients with graft-donor T cell macrochimerism showed high graft-versus-host to host-versus-graft clone ratios. Recipient-marrow GvH clones were detected, some having first appeared in ileum or blood.

Assay used: immunoSEQ multiplex PCR; TCRdb lists only in-frame clones, some missing. The sample lists over 80,000 clones, around 92% occurring once. For this clone: Its antigen is still unknown.

This sample comprised unstimulated CD4+ T cells sorted from spleen or lymph node cells, obtained before transplant. This clonotype originated in a human donor who was the organ donor for an intestinal transplant.

CDR3 sequence reads: CASSFGGGRSATQYF. For the CDR3, the DNA is TGTGCCAGCAGTTTTGGGGGGGGGCGGTCTGCGACCCAGTACTTC. The rearrangement joins TRBV2 to TRBJ2-5, with D maybe TRBD2 (7 bases). The V end lost 5 bases, the J end lost 7 bases, and 20 bases lay between the germline ends. CDR3 size: 15 residues. Germline V lookup: CDR1 SNHLY, CDR2 FYNNEI.